This is a list of T cell receptor beta chains from one sample in a study of blood T cell repertoires in COVID-19. The repertoire was sequenced with immunoSEQ multiplex PCR; TCRdb's copy has only in-frame clones and lacks some. This sample carries under 200,000 clones, over 75% of them seen once, and the ten largest clones take roughly 0.77%. The sample was PBMCs or T cells enriched from blood (not recorded which). These receptors came from a woman aged 18-30 years who had recovered from COVID-19. Both conserved end residues are part of each CDR3. A D gene is named only where the DNA matches it firmly. For some rows the clone size is stated as once, few or many, or as a class when expanded; others skip it.

cdr3_length: 13
v_call: TRBV6-5
j_call: TRBJ2-1
d_call: TRBD1
clone_size: -
cdr3_nt: TGTGCCAGCAGCCGGACAGGCAACAATGAGCAGTTCTTC
cdr3_aa: CASSRTGNNEQFF

cdr3_length: 15
v_call: TRBV5-4
j_call: TRBJ1-3
d_call: -
clone_size: -
cdr3_nt: TGTGCCAGCAGCCTATCGGGGAACTCTGGAAACACCATATATTTT
cdr3_aa: CASSLSGNSGNTIYF

cdr3_length: 13
v_call: TRBV20-1
j_call: TRBJ2-5
d_call: -
clone_size: -
cdr3_nt: TGCAGTGCTAGTCCCGGGGTGGAGGAGACCCAGTACTTC
cdr3_aa: CSASPGVEETQYF

cdr3_length: 14
v_call: TRBV30
j_call: TRBJ1-1
d_call: -
clone_size: -
cdr3_nt: TGTGCCTGGAGTGTTGGAGGGAGGAACACTGAAGCTTTCTTT
cdr3_aa: CAWSVGGRNTEAFF

cdr3_length: 15
v_call: TRBV4-1
j_call: TRBJ1-2
d_call: -
clone_size: -
cdr3_nt: TGCGCCAGCAGCCCCATGGTAGGCGGGTCCTATGGCTACACCTTC
cdr3_aa: CASSPMVGGSYGYTF

cdr3_length: 15
v_call: TRBV28
j_call: TRBJ2-3
d_call: TRBD2
clone_size: -
cdr3_nt: TGTGCCAGCAGTTTGTCCGGGACTAACACAGATACGCAGTATTTT
cdr3_aa: CASSLSGTNTDTQYF

cdr3_length: 16
v_call: TRBV4-1
j_call: TRBJ1-3
d_call: -
clone_size: once
cdr3_nt: TGCGCCAGCAGCCAAGTGGGGCTTGGGGCAGGAAACACCATATATTTT
cdr3_aa: CASSQVGLGAGNTIYF

cdr3_length: 18
v_call: TRBV6-1
j_call: TRBJ2-5
d_call: -
clone_size: -
cdr3_nt: TGTGCCAGCAGTGAAGGGGGAACTAGCTGGAGTGCTGAGGAGACCCAGTACTTC
cdr3_aa: CASSEGGTSWSAEETQYF

cdr3_length: 17
v_call: TRBV14
j_call: TRBJ1-3
d_call: TRBD1
clone_size: -
cdr3_nt: TGTGCCAGCAGCCAAGCACGGGGACAGAGTCAACGAAACACCATATATTTT
cdr3_aa: CASSQARGQSQRNTIYF

cdr3_length: 13
v_call: TRBV20-1
j_call: TRBJ2-3
d_call: TRBD2
clone_size: -
cdr3_nt: TGCAGTGCTAGTCCAGCGGGAGGAAATACGCAGTATTTT
cdr3_aa: CSASPAGGNTQYF

cdr3_length: 13
v_call: TRBV6-5
j_call: TRBJ1-5
d_call: -
clone_size: -
cdr3_nt: TGTGCCAGCAGTAGGAGTAGCAATCAGCCCCAGCATTTT
cdr3_aa: CASSRSSNQPQHF

cdr3_length: 15
v_call: TRBV6-5
j_call: TRBJ1-2
d_call: TRBD1
clone_size: -
cdr3_nt: TGTGCCAGCAGCCTCCCGGGACAGGGGGCTGACGGCTACACCTTC
cdr3_aa: CASSLPGQGADGYTF

cdr3_length: 18
v_call: TRBV28
j_call: TRBJ2-1
d_call: TRBD2
clone_size: -
cdr3_nt: TGTGCCAGCAGTGGGGGGACTAGCGGGAGGACCTCCTACAATGAGCAGTTCTTC
cdr3_aa: CASSGGTSGRTSYNEQFF

cdr3_length: 16
v_call: TRBV28
j_call: TRBJ2-4
d_call: -
clone_size: once
cdr3_nt: TGTGCCAGCACTCCTTTATCCCTAGGAGGGCAAAACATTCAGTACTTC
cdr3_aa: CASTPLSLGGQNIQYF

cdr3_length: 15
v_call: TRBV29-1
j_call: TRBJ2-3
d_call: -
clone_size: -
cdr3_nt: TGCAGCGTTCCCTGGGCGGGGACTAGCACAGATACGCAGTATTTT
cdr3_aa: CSVPWAGTSTDTQYF

cdr3_length: 15
v_call: TRBV5-4
j_call: TRBJ2-1
d_call: TRBD2
clone_size: -
cdr3_nt: TGTGCCAGCAGCTTTCTAGCGGGAGAAAACAATGAGCAGTTCTTC
cdr3_aa: CASSFLAGENNEQFF

cdr3_length: 20
v_call: TRBV27
j_call: TRBJ2-1
d_call: -
clone_size: -
cdr3_nt: TGTGCCAGCAGTTTATTCCCCGAGATTCCACTAGGGCCTGATTACAATGAGCAGTTCTTC
cdr3_aa: CASSLFPEIPLGPDYNEQFF

cdr3_length: 16
v_call: TRBV27
j_call: TRBJ2-1
d_call: TRBD2
clone_size: -
cdr3_nt: TGTGCCAGCAGTTTTCTCACTAGCGGCTCCTACAATGAGCAGTTCTTC
cdr3_aa: CASSFLTSGSYNEQFF

cdr3_length: 16
v_call: TRBV5-1
j_call: TRBJ2-3
d_call: TRBD2
clone_size: once
cdr3_nt: TGCGCCAGCAGCCCCGGGACTAGTAGCTTCAGAGATACGCAGTATTTT
cdr3_aa: CASSPGTSSFRDTQYF

cdr3_length: 13
v_call: TRBV5-1
j_call: TRBJ1-1
d_call: -
clone_size: few
cdr3_nt: TGCGCCAGCAGCGCCCAGGGGTCGTTCGAAGCTTTCTTT
cdr3_aa: CASSAQGSFEAFF

cdr3_length: 16
v_call: TRBV28
j_call: TRBJ1-5
d_call: TRBD1
clone_size: -
cdr3_nt: TGTGCCAGCAGCCTCCGGGACAGGGGCAGCAATCAGCCCCAGCATTTT
cdr3_aa: CASSLRDRGSNQPQHF

cdr3_length: 13
v_call: TRBV19
j_call: TRBJ2-4
d_call: -
clone_size: -
cdr3_nt: TGTGCCAGTAGTATACCGACTTCAAACATTCAGTACTTC
cdr3_aa: CASSIPTSNIQYF

cdr3_length: 14
v_call: TRBV27
j_call: TRBJ1-1
d_call: TRBD1
clone_size: -
cdr3_nt: TGTGCCAGCAGTTTGACAGGGGGGAACACTGAAGCTTTCTTT
cdr3_aa: CASSLTGGNTEAFF

cdr3_length: 12
v_call: TRBV27
j_call: TRBJ2-4
d_call: -
clone_size: -
cdr3_nt: TGTGCCAGCAGTTTAAAACGGGACATTCAGTACTTC
cdr3_aa: CASSLKRDIQYF

cdr3_length: 14
v_call: TRBV27
j_call: TRBJ1-1
d_call: TRBD1
clone_size: -
cdr3_nt: TGTGCCAGCAGTCCTATCGACAGGGGCACTGAAGCTTTCTTT
cdr3_aa: CASSPIDRGTEAFF

cdr3_length: 15
v_call: TRBV5-1
j_call: TRBJ1-3
d_call: TRBD1
clone_size: -
cdr3_nt: TGCGCCAGCAGCTACGGACAGGCCTCCGGAAACACCATATATTTT
cdr3_aa: CASSYGQASGNTIYF

cdr3_length: 16
v_call: TRBV29-1
j_call: TRBJ2-1
d_call: TRBD2
clone_size: -
cdr3_nt: TGCAGCGTTGGAGCGGGAGGCCCTAATACCTACAATGAGCAGTTCTTC
cdr3_aa: CSVGAGGPNTYNEQFF

cdr3_length: 13
v_call: TRBV10-3
j_call: TRBJ2-1
d_call: -
clone_size: -
cdr3_nt: TGTGCCATCAGTGAGTCGGGGACAACTGGGCAGTTCTTC
cdr3_aa: CAISESGTTGQFF

cdr3_length: 16
v_call: TRBV6-2/TRBV6-3
j_call: TRBJ2-3
d_call: -
clone_size: -
cdr3_nt: TGTGCCAGCAGCACAGACCCCAACCAGGCCACAGATACGCAGTATTTT
cdr3_aa: CASSTDPNQATDTQYF

cdr3_length: 14
v_call: TRBV27
j_call: TRBJ2-7
d_call: TRBD1
clone_size: -
cdr3_nt: TGTGCCAGCAGTTTCCGGGACAGGGTCCACGAGCAGTACTTC
cdr3_aa: CASSFRDRVHEQYF

cdr3_length: 14
v_call: TRBV7-8
j_call: TRBJ2-1
d_call: -
clone_size: -
cdr3_nt: TGTGCCAGCAGCTCGGGGGGCCCCGGACATGAGCAGTTCTTC
cdr3_aa: CASSSGGPGHEQFF

cdr3_length: 14
v_call: TRBV6-4
j_call: TRBJ2-1
d_call: -
clone_size: -
cdr3_nt: TGTGCCAGCAGCGAGACCGGGACTCCTGGTGAGCAGTTCTTC
cdr3_aa: CASSETGTPGEQFF

cdr3_length: 12
v_call: TRBV7-2
j_call: TRBJ1-6
d_call: -
clone_size: -
cdr3_nt: TGTGCCAGCAGCTTAGATTGGAGGACCCTCCACTTT
cdr3_aa: CASSLDWRTLHF

cdr3_length: 16
v_call: TRBV10-3
j_call: TRBJ2-3
d_call: -
clone_size: -
cdr3_nt: TGTGCCATCAGTCCAGTAGCGTTCACTAGCACAGATACGCAGTATTTT
cdr3_aa: CAISPVAFTSTDTQYF

cdr3_length: 14
v_call: TRBV5-1
j_call: TRBJ1-2
d_call: TRBD1
clone_size: -
cdr3_nt: TGCGCCAGCAGCCCCGCGGGACAGGGGGTCGGCTACACCTTC
cdr3_aa: CASSPAGQGVGYTF

cdr3_length: 15
v_call: TRBV6-5
j_call: TRBJ2-2
d_call: TRBD1
clone_size: -
cdr3_nt: TGTGCCAGCAAAGTTGGGACAGGGCTCACCGGGGAGCTGTTTTTT
cdr3_aa: CASKVGTGLTGELFF

cdr3_length: 16
v_call: TRBV19
j_call: TRBJ1-2
d_call: TRBD1
clone_size: -
cdr3_nt: TGTGCCAGTAGCCTTGGGCCCTGGGACAGAACATATGGCTACACCTTC
cdr3_aa: CASSLGPWDRTYGYTF

cdr3_length: 15
v_call: TRBV3-1/TRBV3-2
j_call: TRBJ1-2
d_call: -
clone_size: -
cdr3_nt: TGTGCCAGCAGCCCGATGGTAGGGGTGCCTCATGGCTACACCTTC
cdr3_aa: CASSPMVGVPHGYTF

cdr3_length: 13
v_call: TRBV28
j_call: TRBJ2-1
d_call: -
clone_size: -
cdr3_nt: TGTGCCAGCAGCTTTGGAGGCTACAATGAGCAGTTCTTC
cdr3_aa: CASSFGGYNEQFF

cdr3_length: 14
v_call: TRBV7-9
j_call: TRBJ1-1
d_call: -
clone_size: -
cdr3_nt: TGTGCCAGCAGCTTAGTTTCAGGGTACCCTGAAGCTTTCTTT
cdr3_aa: CASSLVSGYPEAFF

cdr3_length: 16
v_call: TRBV3-1/TRBV3-2
j_call: TRBJ2-1
d_call: -
clone_size: -
cdr3_nt: TGTGCCAGCAGCCAAGTCGGTAGCGGACTAAACAATGAGCAGTTCTTC
cdr3_aa: CASSQVGSGLNNEQFF